This TCR beta chain is from a study of response to subunit inactivated influenza vaccine. In this sample, this clonotype turned up a few times. Using its own MiXCR run on the RT-PCR reads, TCRdb lists one record per CDR3 protein. Of over 800,000 distinct CDR3 sequences listed, 21% are singletons. The CDR3 is made up of 14 amino acids. The V gene end was trimmed by 2 bases and the J gene end by 7 bases; junction bases not matched to a gene: 6. The germline V gene encodes CDR1 SEHNR and CDR2 FQNEAQ (reference sequence). The receptor comes from a man between 50 and 59 years old who received an inactivated influenza vaccine. The sequences come from PBMCs from blood, collected 5 days after vaccination. The rearrangement uses TRBV7-9 and TRBJ2-7, with 9 bases aligning to TRBD2. CDR3 loop: CASSLYSTSGEQYF. CDR3 bases: TGTGCCAGCAGCTTATATTCTACTAGCGGGGAGCAGTACTTC.